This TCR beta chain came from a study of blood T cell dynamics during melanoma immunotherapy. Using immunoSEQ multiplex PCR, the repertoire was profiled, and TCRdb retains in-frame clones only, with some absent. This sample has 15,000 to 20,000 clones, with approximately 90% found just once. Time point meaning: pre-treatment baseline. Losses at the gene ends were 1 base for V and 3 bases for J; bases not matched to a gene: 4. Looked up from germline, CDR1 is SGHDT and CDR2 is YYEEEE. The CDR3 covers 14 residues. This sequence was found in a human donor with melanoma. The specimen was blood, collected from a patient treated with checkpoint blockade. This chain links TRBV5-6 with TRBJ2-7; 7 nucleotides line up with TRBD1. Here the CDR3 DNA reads TGTGCCAGCAGCTTGAAAGGGGGCCGCTACGAGCAGTACTTC. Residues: CASSLKGGRYEQYF.